Listed below are T cell receptor beta chains from one sample, sequenced in a study of early T cells in non-severe SARS-CoV-2 infection. TCRdb re-called the 5' RACE reads with MiXCR, one entry per CDR3 protein. The sample shows approximately 75,000 distinct CDR3 sequences, 4.6% of them seen only once. The source material was whole blood, sampled at baseline. These receptors all stem from an adult who was a healthcare worker with PCR-confirmed SARS-CoV-2 infection or an uninfected control (not recorded which). The donor label of this sample is uncertain. CDR3s include the opening cysteine and the closing phenylalanine or tryptophan. A D gene is named only where the DNA matches it firmly. Part of the rows lack a size; the others show once, few, many or a class for expanded clones.

v_call,j_call,d_call,clone_size,cdr3_aa,cdr3_nt
TRBV11-2,TRBJ2-2,NA,many,CASSSPWDITNTGELFF,TGTGCCAGCAGCTCCCCCTGGGACATTACGAACACCGGGGAGCTGTTTTTT
TRBV20-1,TRBJ2-1,TRBD2,many,CSATVAGTDNEQFF,TGCAGTGCCACCGTAGCGGGGACGGACAATGAGCAGTTCTTC
TRBV5-1,TRBJ1-4,NA,NA,CASSLGTLNEKLFF,TGCGCCAGCAGCTTGGGGACGTTAAATGAAAAACTGTTTTTT
TRBV12-3/TRBV12-4,TRBJ2-1,NA,many,CASSLVGSYNEQFF,TGTGCCAGCAGTTTGGTGGGTTCCTACAATGAGCAGTTCTTC
TRBV6-5,TRBJ1-2,NA,many,CASSPRFADGYTF,TGTGCCAGCAGCCCCCGTTTCGCAGATGGCTACACCTTC
TRBV18,TRBJ2-7,TRBD1,many,CASSPPGTGTYEQYF,TGTGCCAGCTCACCGCCCGGGACAGGGACCTACGAGCAGTACTTC
TRBV19,TRBJ2-6,TRBD1,NA,CASSPGTGDPGANVLTF,TGTGCCAGTAGTCCAGGGACAGGGGACCCTGGGGCCAACGTCCTGACTTTC
TRBV28,TRBJ2-7,TRBD1,NA,CASILAQGAGEQYF,TGTGCCAGCATCCTAGCGCAGGGGGCTGGGGAGCAGTACTTC
TRBV5-1,TRBJ2-6,NA,many,CASSLVGQFSGANVLTF,TGCGCCAGCAGCTTGGTCGGGCAGTTCTCTGGGGCCAACGTCCTGACTTTC
TRBV11-1,TRBJ1-1,NA,few,CASSFGFEAFF,TGTGCCAGCAGCTTTGGGTTTGAAGCTTTCTTT
TRBV4-1,TRBJ2-6,NA,few,CASSLAPPGANVLTF,TGCGCCAGCAGTCTAGCCCCCCCTGGGGCCAACGTCCTGACTTTC
TRBV6-2/TRBV6-3,TRBJ1-2,NA,many,CASSYSRSFYGYTF,TGTGCCAGCAGTTACTCCCGATCCTTCTATGGCTACACCTTC
TRBV7-6,TRBJ1-3,NA,many,CASSYPYGSLSSGNTIYF,TGTGCCAGCAGCTACCCCTATGGAAGCTTAAGCTCTGGAAACACCATATATTTT
TRBV11-2,TRBJ2-3,TRBD1,many,CASSNSGGADTQYF,TGTGCCAGCAGCAACTCAGGGGGCGCAGATACGCAGTATTTT
TRBV27,TRBJ2-1,NA,many,CASSLDWYSNEQFF,TGTGCCAGCAGTTTAGATTGGTATTCCAACGAGCAGTTCTTC
TRBV12-3/TRBV12-4,TRBJ1-3,NA,many,CASSPNRETGNTIYF,TGTGCCAGCAGCCCTAACAGGGAAACTGGAAACACCATATATTTT
TRBV20-1,TRBJ2-1,TRBD2,NA,CSARAPSGVGNEQFF,TGCAGTGCTAGAGCACCTAGCGGGGTTGGCAATGAGCAGTTCTTC
TRBV11-3,TRBJ2-2,NA,many,CASSLGENTGELFF,TGTGCCAGCAGCTTAGGGGAGAACACCGGGGAGCTGTTTTTT
TRBV6-5,TRBJ2-7,NA,many,CASSYSIDYEQYF,TGTGCCAGCAGTTACTCGATTGACTACGAGCAGTACTTC